The entry below gives a single T cell receptor (beta chain) sequence along with its context. This record comes from a study of technical replicates of blood from several donors. The CDR3 is 15 amino acids. The germline gives CDR1 LGHNA, CDR2 YSLEER. The V end was cut by 1 base, the J end by 1 base, with 9 bases between. TCRdb's copy holds only in-frame clones and misses some; the assay was immunoSEQ multiplex PCR. Here the sample spans about 74,000 clones, 70% to 90% being singletons. Sequences were obtained from PBMCs. This chain connects TRBV4-3 to TRBJ2-3, with D possibly being TRBD2 (5 bases). This TCR was sampled from a human donor in good health. Some clones in this sample may be carry-over from other donors' samples. The CDR3 region has the DNA TGCGCCAGCAGCCAAGGAGGGAGCCGCACAGATACGCAGTATTTT. Translated, it gives CASSQGGSRTDTQYF.